Here is one T cell receptor (beta chain) with its context. The table lists this clonotype with a few counts. There is no known antigen for this receptor. No clone much larger than this one lies a single base away; base qualities are absent. The library was prepared using RACE. The sequencer was a NextSeq 500. Library preparation attached unique molecular identifiers to individual cDNA molecules for quantitative, reproducible TCR counting. Each blood RNA sample was used to sequence both TCR alpha and TCR beta chains. As for the authors' bioinformatics: Samples had a median of 95,638 TCRs, with a range from roughly 23,224 to 750,000. V, J and CDR3 annotation of the TCR reads was carried out using the Decombinator software suite. For PS versus PT1 abundance plots, all samples were subsampled to the same number of TCRs (28,000). Expanded TCRs were defined as absent before sensitization and observed at least eight times at the 2-week time point. TCRdb took the public reads, trimmed them with fastp at Q25, ran MiXCR for clone calling and kept in-frame beta chains. Rows are combined by CDR3 protein, so each entry shows the most common genes and DNA. The V and J calls and clone size are TCRdb's, not the authors'. Across this sample there are about 40,000 distinct CDR3 sequences, with roughly a tenth seen only once. Roughly 6.2% of the sample is in the top ten clones.

Including the terminal cysteine and phenylalanine, the CDR3 comprises 15 residues. Only CDR3 DNA remains: 45 bases, in frame from the first base. The germline V gene specifies SGDLS as CDR1 and YYNGEE as CDR2. V lost 4 bases and J lost 4 bases, and the count of bases not matched to a germline gene is 4. The entry originates in a study of human T cells and chemical hapten exposure (dated by TCRdb to the early 2020s). In terms of the full investigation: For sensitization, 2% DPC in acetone was applied to an approximately 2 cm by approximately 2 cm area of upper inner arm skin. Throughout the study period of around 24 weeks, patients also received therapeutic DPC doses to the scalp every week. Patch testing was done on the upper back using Finn chambers containing 0.01% DPC, and results were scored after 6 days according to International Contact Dermatitis Research Group standards. The mostly female patient cohort included alopecia areata with under or over 50% scalp involvement, alopecia totalis and alopecia universalis. Libraries were combined into a pool for sequencing, and differences in TCR yield between samples came mainly from small differences in library volumes within the pool. This study followed changes in the peripheral blood TCR repertoire in vivo during primary and secondary sensitization of alopecia patients to the hapten diphenylcyclopropenone (DPC). Blood samples were taken from patients before sensitization (week 0) and then at 2, 6 and about 24 weeks after DPC sensitization. Twenty-nine alopecia patients provided blood for TCR sequencing at one to four time points (pre-sensitization, 2, 6 and 24 weeks).

The time point label of this sample denotes: pre-sensitization, week 0. According to the study, the label for this sample's treatment or condition signals: therapeutic diphenylcyclopropenone sensitization with weekly scalp DPC. Blood at each patch-test visit was drawn before the patch test was applied. Eligible patients were aged 18 to 70, diagnosed with alopecia, deemed suitable for DPC therapy, and excluded if pregnant. Total RNA was extracted from unfractionated whole blood that had been collected in Tempus Blood RNA tubes. General study outcomes and caveats: DPC sensitization did not change the number of TCRs with a frequency above 1 in 1000, and there was no evidence of changes in global repertoire structure. All patients had alopecia, a presumed autoimmune disease, so their immune response might differ from that of healthy individuals. Patch test score correlated positively with the number of PT1 expanded TCRs, reaching significance at thresholds 8, 16 and 32 but not at 4. Expanded TCRs formed significantly more large CDR3 similarity clusters than pre-sensitization or healthy control sets, consistent with antigen-driven responses. Repeated subsampling changed both the strength of the expansion versus patch-test correlation and the threshold at which the correlation became significant.

The specimen comprised whole blood, sampled in connection with sensitization to the hapten diphenylcyclopropenone (DPC). This clonotype was sampled from a man aged 25 to 45 with alopecia areata. Some clones in this sample may be carry-over from other donors' samples. Recombination linked TRBV9 to TRBJ2-5; TRBD2 agrees with 13 junctional bases. The nucleotides are TGTGCCAGCAGCTTTGGGACTAGCGGGATAGAGACCCAGTACTTC. Its translation reads: CASSFGTSGIETQYF.